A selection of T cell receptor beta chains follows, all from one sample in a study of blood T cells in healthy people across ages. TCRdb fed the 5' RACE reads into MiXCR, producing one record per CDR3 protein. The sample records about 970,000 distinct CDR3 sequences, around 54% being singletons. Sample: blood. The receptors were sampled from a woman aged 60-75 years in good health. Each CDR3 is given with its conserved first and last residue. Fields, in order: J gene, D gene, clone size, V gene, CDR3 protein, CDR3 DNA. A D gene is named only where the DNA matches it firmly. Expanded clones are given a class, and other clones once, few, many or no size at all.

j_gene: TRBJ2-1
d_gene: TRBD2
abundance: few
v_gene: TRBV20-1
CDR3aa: CSALDRTGTSIVYEQFF
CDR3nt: TGCAGTGCCCTTGACCGAACCGGGACTAGCATCGTCTATGAGCAGTTCTTC

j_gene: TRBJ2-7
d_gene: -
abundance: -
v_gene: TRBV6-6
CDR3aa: CASSADSFSYEQYF
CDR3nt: TGTGCCAGCAGTGCCGACAGCTTCTCCTACGAGCAGTACTTC

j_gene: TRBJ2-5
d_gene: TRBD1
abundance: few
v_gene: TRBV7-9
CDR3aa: CASSFTPGQGVETQYF
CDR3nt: TGTGCCAGCAGCTTCACCCCGGGACAGGGGGTGGAGACCCAGTACTTC

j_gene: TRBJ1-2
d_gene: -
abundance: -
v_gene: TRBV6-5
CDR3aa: CASSYGPGSNYGYTF
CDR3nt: TGTGCCAGCAGTTACGGGCCCGGTTCTAACTATGGCTACACCTTC

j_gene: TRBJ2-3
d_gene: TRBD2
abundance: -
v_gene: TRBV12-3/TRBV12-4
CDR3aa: CASSSPGTRVGTDAQYF
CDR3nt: TGTGCCAGCAGTTCCCCCGGGACTAGAGTGGGCACAGATGCGCAGTATTTT

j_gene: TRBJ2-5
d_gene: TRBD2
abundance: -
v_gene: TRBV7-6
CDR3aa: CASSLLGFPAGEETQYF
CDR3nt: TGTGCCAGCAGCTTATTAGGCTTTCCGGCGGGAGAAGAGACCCAGTACTTC

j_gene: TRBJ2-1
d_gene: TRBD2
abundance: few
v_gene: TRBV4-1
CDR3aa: CASSSPTSGVSGEQFF
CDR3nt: TGCGCCAGCAGCTCCCCTACTAGCGGGGTAAGTGGTGAGCAGTTCTTC

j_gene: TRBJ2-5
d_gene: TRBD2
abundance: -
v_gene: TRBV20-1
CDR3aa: CSARALLLAGIETQYF
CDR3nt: TGCAGTGCTAGAGCCCTCCTACTAGCGGGAATAGAGACCCAGTACTTC

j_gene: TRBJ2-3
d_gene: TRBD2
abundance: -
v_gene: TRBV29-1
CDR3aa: CSVEGVAGGPDTQYF
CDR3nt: TGCAGCGTTGAAGGGGTAGCGGGAGGGCCAGATACGCAGTATTTT

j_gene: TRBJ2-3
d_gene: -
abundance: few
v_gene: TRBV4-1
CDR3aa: CASSQDGSPADTQYF
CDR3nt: TGCGCCAGCAGCCAAGATGGCAGTCCGGCAGATACGCAGTATTTT

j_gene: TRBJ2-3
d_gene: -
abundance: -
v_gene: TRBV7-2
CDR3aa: CASSRPPHTDTQYF
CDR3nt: TGTGCCAGCAGCCGTCCCCCCCACACAGATACGCAGTATTTT

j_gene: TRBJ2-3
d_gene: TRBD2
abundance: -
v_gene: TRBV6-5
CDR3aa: CASSYSMLAGTGTQYF
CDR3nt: TGTGCCAGCAGTTACTCGATGCTAGCGGGAACCGGTACGCAGTATTTT

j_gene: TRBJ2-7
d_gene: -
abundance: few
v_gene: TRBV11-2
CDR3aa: CASSQQYEQYF
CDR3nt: TGTGCCAGCAGCCAACAATACGAGCAGTACTTC

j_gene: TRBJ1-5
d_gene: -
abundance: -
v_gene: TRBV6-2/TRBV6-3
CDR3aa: CASRTLGQGSNQPQHF
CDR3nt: TGTGCCAGCAGAACCTTGGGGCAGGGGAGCAATCAGCCCCAGCATTTT

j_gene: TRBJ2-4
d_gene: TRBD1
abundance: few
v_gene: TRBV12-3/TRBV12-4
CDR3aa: CASSLRDRAKNIQYF
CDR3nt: TGTGCCAGCAGTTTACGGGACAGGGCGAAAAACATTCAGTACTTC

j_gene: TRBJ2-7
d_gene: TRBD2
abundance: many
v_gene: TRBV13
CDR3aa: CASSPRESSYEQYF
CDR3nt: TGTGCCAGCAGCCCGCGGGAGAGCTCCTACGAGCAGTACTTC

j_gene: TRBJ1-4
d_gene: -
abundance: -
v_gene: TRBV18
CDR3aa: CASSPGDEKLFF
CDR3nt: TGTGCCAGCTCACCAGGTGACGAAAAACTGTTTTTT

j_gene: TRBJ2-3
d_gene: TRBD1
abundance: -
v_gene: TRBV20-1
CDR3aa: CSASRDRAFDTQYF
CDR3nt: TGCAGTGCCAGCCGGGACAGGGCGTTCGATACGCAGTATTTT

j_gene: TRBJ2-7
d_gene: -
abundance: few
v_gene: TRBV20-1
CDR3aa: CSARDPLAYEQYF
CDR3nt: TGCAGTGCTAGAGATCCCCTGGCCTACGAGCAGTACTTC

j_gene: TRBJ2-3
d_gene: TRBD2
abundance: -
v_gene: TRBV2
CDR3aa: CASGLAGGWDTQYF
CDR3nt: TGTGCCAGCGGTCTAGCGGGAGGTTGGGATACGCAGTATTTT

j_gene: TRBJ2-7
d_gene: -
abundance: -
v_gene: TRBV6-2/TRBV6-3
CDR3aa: CASSYVSGDYEQYF
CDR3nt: TGTGCCAGCAGTTACGTTTCAGGGGATTACGAGCAGTACTTC

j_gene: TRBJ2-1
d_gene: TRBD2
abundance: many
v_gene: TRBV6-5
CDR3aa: CASSYVAGDNEQFF
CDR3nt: TGTGCCAGCAGTTACGTAGCGGGGGACAATGAGCAGTTCTTC

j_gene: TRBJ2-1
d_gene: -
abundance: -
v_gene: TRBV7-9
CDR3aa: CASSPRGANTYNEQFF
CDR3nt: TGTGCCAGCAGCCCGAGGGGGGCGAATACCTACAATGAGCAGTTCTTC

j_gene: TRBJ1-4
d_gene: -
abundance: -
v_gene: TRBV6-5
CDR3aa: CASSSGAFVTNEKLFF
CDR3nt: TGTGCCAGCAGCTCCGGGGCGTTTGTAACTAATGAAAAACTGTTTTTT

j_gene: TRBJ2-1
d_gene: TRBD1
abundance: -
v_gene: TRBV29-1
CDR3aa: CSVTPGTGGYNEQFF
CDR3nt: TGCAGCGTAACACCCGGGACAGGGGGCTACAATGAGCAGTTCTTC

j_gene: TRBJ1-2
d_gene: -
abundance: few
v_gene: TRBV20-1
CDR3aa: CSARDLGFDYGYTF
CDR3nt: TGCAGTGCTAGAGATCTCGGGTTTGACTATGGCTACACCTTC

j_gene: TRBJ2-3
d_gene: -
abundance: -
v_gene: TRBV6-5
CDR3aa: CASSLGRADTDTQYF
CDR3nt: TGTGCCAGCAGTTTGGGACGAGCGGATACAGATACGCAGTATTTT

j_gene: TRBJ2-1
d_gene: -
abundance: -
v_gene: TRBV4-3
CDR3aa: CASSQDSAGNYNEQFF
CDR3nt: TGCGCCAGCAGCCAAGATAGCGCGGGAAACTACAATGAGCAGTTCTTC

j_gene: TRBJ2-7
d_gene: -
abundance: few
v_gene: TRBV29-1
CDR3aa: CSVERGGYEQYF
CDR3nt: TGCAGCGTTGAAAGAGGGGGGTACGAGCAGTACTTC

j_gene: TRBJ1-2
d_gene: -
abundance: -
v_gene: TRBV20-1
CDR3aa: CRLGAATYGYTF
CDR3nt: TGCAGGCTTGGGGCAGCTACCTATGGCTACACCTTC

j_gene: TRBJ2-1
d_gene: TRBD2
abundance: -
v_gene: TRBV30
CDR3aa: CAWREPSGSYNEQFF
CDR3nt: TGTGCCTGGAGGGAACCTAGCGGATCCTACAATGAGCAGTTCTTC

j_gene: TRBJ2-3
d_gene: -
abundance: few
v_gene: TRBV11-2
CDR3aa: CANARHITDTQYF
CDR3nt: TGTGCCAACGCGAGACATATAACAGATACGCAGTATTTT

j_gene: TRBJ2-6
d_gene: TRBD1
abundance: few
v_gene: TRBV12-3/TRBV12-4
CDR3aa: CASSRGLVGGTGANVLTF
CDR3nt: TGTGCCAGCAGTCGGGGATTGGTAGGGGGCACTGGGGCCAACGTCCTGACTTTC

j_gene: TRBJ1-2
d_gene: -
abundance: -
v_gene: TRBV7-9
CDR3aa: CASSTSPPEPHGYTF
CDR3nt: TGTGCCAGCAGCACCAGCCCTCCTGAGCCTCATGGCTACACCTTC

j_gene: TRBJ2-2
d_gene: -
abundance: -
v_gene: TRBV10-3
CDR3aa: CAISFWTTNAGELFF
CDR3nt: TGTGCCATCAGTTTTTGGACAACGAACGCCGGGGAGCTGTTTTTT

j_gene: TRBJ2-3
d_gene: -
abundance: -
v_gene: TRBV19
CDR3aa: CASSGRSETGTDTQYF
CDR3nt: TGTGCCAGTAGTGGCCGTTCGGAGACCGGCACAGATACGCAGTATTTT

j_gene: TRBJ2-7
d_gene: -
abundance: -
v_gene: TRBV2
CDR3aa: CASSEALARYEQYF
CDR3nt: TGTGCCAGCAGTGAAGCGCTAGCCCGCTACGAGCAGTACTTC

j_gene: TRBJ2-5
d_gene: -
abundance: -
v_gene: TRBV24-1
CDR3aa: CATNAGIPGQETQYF
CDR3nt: TGTGCCACCAACGCCGGGATCCCAGGTCAAGAGACCCAGTACTTC

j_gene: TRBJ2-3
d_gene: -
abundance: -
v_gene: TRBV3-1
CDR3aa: CASSQDTRERVTDTQYF
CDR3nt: TGTGCCAGCAGCCAAGATACTCGCGAGCGGGTCACAGATACGCAGTATTTT

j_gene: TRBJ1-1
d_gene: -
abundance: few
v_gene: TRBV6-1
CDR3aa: CASSVPGNTEAFF
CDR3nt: TGTGCCAGCAGTGTACCAGGGAACACTGAAGCTTTCTTT

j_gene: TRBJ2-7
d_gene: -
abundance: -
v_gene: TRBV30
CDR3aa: CAWSEGLYEQYF
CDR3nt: TGTGCCTGGAGTGAGGGGCTCTACGAGCAGTACTTC

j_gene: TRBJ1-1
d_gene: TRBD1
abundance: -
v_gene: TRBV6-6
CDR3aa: CASRNQPGGGPVEAFF
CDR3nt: TGTGCCAGCAGGAACCAACCAGGGGGCGGGCCGGTTGAAGCTTTCTTT

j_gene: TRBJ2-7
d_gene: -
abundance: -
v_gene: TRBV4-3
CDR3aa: CASSQDRDNLYEQYF
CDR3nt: TGCGCCAGCAGCCAAGATCGGGATAATCTCTACGAGCAGTACTTC